A selection of T cell receptor beta chains follows, all from one sample in a study of OX40 agonist ivuxolimab in advanced cancers. TCRdb's table, derived via immunoSEQ multiplex PCR, lists solely in-frame clones and lacks some. The sample includes around 20,000 clones, more than 65% seen only once; the top ten take around 20%. The sample consisted of CD4+ or CD8+ T cells sorted from blood, taken in a trial of the OX40 agonist ivuxolimab. These receptor sequences come from an adult with an advanced solid tumor such as melanoma, head and neck, liver or kidney cancer. Both conserved end residues are part of each CDR3. The D gene is left open where the match is weak. Clone size is shown for a subset of rows, as once, few, many or a class of expanded clone.

TRBJ2-1 NA TRBV4-1 15 TRBD2 CASSQPSGRAREQFF TGCGCCAGCAGCCAACCTAGCGGGAGGGCTCGTGAGCAGTTCTTC
TRBJ2-7 NA TRBV4-1 15 NA CASSQDEHVSYEQYF TGCGCCAGCAGCCAAGATGAACACGTCTCCTACGAGCAGTACTTC
TRBJ1-2 NA TRBV27 13 NA CASRTEGISGYTF TGTGCCAGCAGGACTGAGGGGATCTCTGGCTACACCTTC
TRBJ2-7 NA TRBV14 15 TRBD2 CASSPRLAGAYEQYF TGTGCCAGCAGTCCACGACTAGCGGGGGCCTACGAGCAGTACTTC
TRBJ2-1 NA TRBV6-4 12 NA CASSDDSGEQFF TGTGCCAGCAGTGACGACTCGGGTGAGCAGTTCTTC
TRBJ1-5 once TRBV6-1 14 NA CASTPRTSNQPQHF TGTGCCAGCACGCCCAGGACCAGCAATCAGCCCCAGCATTTT
TRBJ1-3 NA TRBV7-9 12 NA CASSLTGNTIYF TGTGCCAGCAGTCTAACTGGAAACACCATATATTTT
TRBJ2-3 NA TRBV12-5 19 NA CASGLALTGTPGVPDTQYF TGTGCTAGTGGTTTGGCCCTCACCGGGACTCCGGGAGTGCCAGATACGCAGTATTTT
TRBJ2-7 NA TRBV7-9 16 TRBD1 CASARGGQGSPYEQYF TGTGCCAGCGCTAGGGGGGGACAGGGGTCGCCCTACGAGCAGTACTTC
TRBJ2-2 NA TRBV27 12 NA CASREGAGELFF TGTGCCAGCCGGGAAGGGGCCGGGGAGCTGTTTTTT
TRBJ1-1 few TRBV7-9 14 NA CASSSGGARTEAFF TGTGCCAGCTCCTCTGGGGGCGCGAGGACTGAAGCTTTCTTT
TRBJ1-2 NA TRBV5-5 15 TRBD1 CASSWEGAVWNGYTF TGTGCCAGCAGCTGGGAGGGGGCGGTATGGAATGGCTACACCTTC
TRBJ2-7 NA TRBV27 15 TRBD2 CASSKERDMGHEQYF TGTGCCAGCAGTAAGGAGCGGGATATGGGGCACGAGCAGTACTTC
TRBJ1-2 NA TRBV5-1 12 NA CASSLGNYGYTF TGCGCCAGCAGCTTGGGGAACTATGGCTACACCTTC
TRBJ2-5 medium-sized TRBV7-7 15 NA CASSLGGAGSETQYF TGTGCCAGCAGCTTAGGGGGGGCAGGGAGTGAGACCCAGTACTTC
TRBJ2-1 NA TRBV7-8 17 NA CASSPTSGEISYNEQFF TGTGCCAGCAGCCCGACCTCGGGGGAAATCTCCTACAATGAGCAGTTCTTC
TRBJ2-4 NA TRBV4-1 21 TRBD2 CASSHGRSSGWGALAKNIQYF TGCGCCAGCAGCCACGGGCGGTCTAGCGGGTGGGGGGCCTTAGCCAAAAACATTCAGTACTTC
TRBJ2-7 NA TRBV5-6 13 NA CASSVGWSYEQYF TGTGCCAGCAGCGTCGGGTGGTCCTACGAGCAGTACTTC
TRBJ2-3 NA TRBV6-5 11 TRBD1 CASSPGGTQYF TGTGCCAGCAGTCCAGGGGGTACGCAGTATTTT
TRBJ2-7 NA TRBV29-1 17 NA CSVEDPREAGGWGEQYF TGCAGCGTTGAAGACCCGCGCGAGGCAGGTGGATGGGGCGAGCAGTACTTC
TRBJ2-7 NA TRBV7-9 15 TRBD1 CASSATGTGGYEQYF TGTGCCAGCAGCGCAACCGGGACAGGGGGCTACGAGCAGTACTTC
TRBJ2-5 once TRBV11-1 11 NA CASSFGETQYF TGTGCCAGCAGCTTTGGGGAGACCCAGTACTTC
TRBJ1-2 NA TRBV4-2 16 NA CASSLARDEANYGYTF TGTGCCAGCAGCTTAGCCAGGGACGAAGCTAACTATGGCTACACCTTC
TRBJ1-4 NA TRBV5-1 15 NA CASSLGGINNEKLFF TGCGCCAGCAGCTTGGGAGGGATCAATAATGAAAAACTGTTTTTT
TRBJ2-7 once TRBV7-9 16 NA CASSLEASRVPYEQYF TGTGCCAGCAGCTTAGAGGCGTCCAGGGTCCCCTACGAGCAGTACTTC
TRBJ2-1 NA TRBV28 15 TRBD1 CASTLTGGGYNEQFF TGTGCCAGCACCCTGACAGGGGGCGGGTACAATGAGCAGTTCTTC